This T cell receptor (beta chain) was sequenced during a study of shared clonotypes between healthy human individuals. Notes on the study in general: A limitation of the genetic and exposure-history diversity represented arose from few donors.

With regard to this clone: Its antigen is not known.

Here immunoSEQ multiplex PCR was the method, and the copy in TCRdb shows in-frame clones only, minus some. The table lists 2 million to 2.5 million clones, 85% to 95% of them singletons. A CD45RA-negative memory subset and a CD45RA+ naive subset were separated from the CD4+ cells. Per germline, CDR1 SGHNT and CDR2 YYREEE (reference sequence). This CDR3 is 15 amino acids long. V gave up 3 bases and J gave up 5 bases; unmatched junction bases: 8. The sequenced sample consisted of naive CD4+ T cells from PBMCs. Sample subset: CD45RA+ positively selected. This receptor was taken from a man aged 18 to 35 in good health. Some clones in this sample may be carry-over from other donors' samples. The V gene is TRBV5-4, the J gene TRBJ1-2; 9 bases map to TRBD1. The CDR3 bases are TGTGCCAGCAGCTATCCCGGGACAGGGCTTTATGGCTACACCTTC. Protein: CASSYPGTGLYGYTF.